The 2 T cell receptor beta chains in this list originate from one sample, sequenced in a study of technical replicates of blood from a few donors. The table came from immunoSEQ multiplex PCR; TCRdb's copy has only in-frame clones and leaves some out. The table has around 50,000 clones, around 95% seen once. The sequencing input was T cells isolated from PBMCs. Receptor source: a human donor in good health.

V gene TRBV11-2 combines with J gene TRBJ2-2; D not resolved. The CDR3 runs 13 residues. The V gene lost 0 bases and the J gene lost 5 bases, with 4 bases spanning the gap. The V gene's germline CDR1 is SGHAT and CDR2 FQNNGV. The CDR3 loop reads CASSLDPTGELFF. The CDR3, as DNA: TGTGCCAGCAGCTTAGATCCGACCGGGGAGCTGTTTTTT.

This clone has just one count. The chain carries TRBV5-1 and TRBJ1-5; D possibly corresponds to TRBD1 (6 bases). This CDR3 is 13 amino acids long. Germline values: CDR1 SGHRS, CDR2 YFSETQ. Trimming took 4 bases from V and 4 from J, leaving 9 bases between them. CDR3 DNA: TGCGCCAGCAGCCCACAGGGTAATCAGCCCCAGCATTTT. This encodes CASSPQGNQPQHF.